A single sample gave rise to the 21 T cell receptor beta chains below, sequenced in a study of blood T cell repertoires in COVID-19. The method was immunoSEQ multiplex PCR; TCRdb's version includes in-frame clones alone and lacks a portion of them. The table includes approximately 340,000 clones, 91% detected once. The sequencing sample was made of PBMCs or T cells enriched from blood (not recorded which). Every receptor here comes from a woman aged 40 to 55 who had been exposed to COVID-19.

This chain uses TRBV10-3 with TRBJ1-4; D call uncertain. Trimming pared 4 bases from V and 6 bases from J, leaving 3 bases between. The CDR3 has 11 residues. The germline V gene has CDR1 ENHRY and CDR2 SYGVKD. The CDR3 nucleotides are TGTGCCATCAGTGCCGATGAAAAACTGTTTTTT. Translated, it gives CAISADEKLFF.

This sequence joins TRBV2 and TRBJ1-5, with TRBD1 matching 9 bases. The V gene end was trimmed by 7 bases and the J gene end by 7 bases; junction bases not matched to a gene: 5. This CDR3 is 13 amino acids long. CDR1 is SNHLY, CDR2 FYNNEI, per germline. The CDR3 bases are TGTGCCAGCACAGGGACAGGGAACCAGCCCCAGCATTTT. Amino acids: CASTGTGNQPQHF.

The rearrangement links TRBV2 to TRBJ2-5, with D possibly matching TRBD2 (6 bases). The CDR3 runs to 14 residues. Germline V gives CDR1 SNHLY, CDR2 FYNNEI. V was shortened by 8 bases and J by 0 bases, with 13 bases between the two germline ends. CDR3 amino acids: CASRSGRNQETQYF. The CDR3 DNA reads as TGTGCCAGCCGGTCCGGGAGAAACCAAGAGACCCAGTACTTC.

V gene TRBV5-1 combines with J gene TRBJ1-1; TRBD1 might be the D (6 bases). V dropped 5 bases and J dropped 0 bases, with 20 bases sitting between them. The CDR3 has 17 amino acids. Germline V CDR1 and CDR2: SGHRS, YFSETQ. This CDR3 reads CASSRDIRKGLNTEAFF. CDR3 bases: TGCGCCAGCAGTAGGGACATACGAAAGGGGTTGAACACTGAAGCTTTCTTT.

The gene calls are TRBV24-1 and TRBJ1-2; TRBD1 matches at 11 bases. The CDR3 sequence is 16 residues long. From germline, CDR1 is KGHDR and CDR2 SFDVKD. V shed 2 bases, J shed 8 bases, and the junction held 9 bases outside the gene matches. CDR3 DNA: TGTGCCACCAGTGATTCTCGGGACAGGGGGGTTCAGGGCTACACCTTC. It translates to CATSDSRDRGVQGYTF.

This chain uses TRBV19 with TRBJ2-2; D is possibly TRBD1 (5 bases). From germline, CDR1 is LNHDA and CDR2 SQIVND (reference sequence). The CDR3 contains 15 residues. V was shortened by 3 bases and J by 4 bases, with 12 bases between the two germline ends. CDR3 nucleotide sequence: TGTGCCAGTAGTATCCCGCGAACAGGCACCGGGGAGCTGTTTTTT. Translating gives CASSIPRTGTGELFF. The full variable domain, in which reference TRBV19 and TRBJ2-2 provide the parts outside the CDR3, is DGGITQSPKYLFRKEGQNVTLSCEQNLNHDAMYWYRQDPGQGLRLIYYSQIVNDFQKGDIAEGYSVSREKKESFPLTVTSAQKNPTAFYLCASSIPRTGTGELFFGEGSRLTVL.

The chain has TRBV5-1 and TRBJ1-4; possibly TRBD1 for D (5 bases). Germline assignment: CDR1 SGHRS and CDR2 YFSETQ. This CDR3 has 14 amino acids. V gave up 4 bases and J gave up 3 bases, with 10 bases separating them. CDR3 nucleotide sequence: TGCGCCAGCAGCCGGGGGGAGTCTAATGAAAAACTGTTTTTT. Translation gives CASSRGESNEKLFF. Complete variable domain (other parts from reference TRBV5-1 and TRBJ1-4): KAGVTQTPRYLIKTRGQQVTLSCSPISGHRSVSWYQQTPGQGLQFLFEYFSETQRNKGNFPGRFSGRQFSNSRSEMNVSTLELGDSALYLCASSRGESNEKLFFGSGTQLSVL.

This rearrangement joins TRBV18 to TRBJ2-7, with D perhaps matching TRBD1 (6 bases). The CDR3 is 14 amino acids. Germline V gene sequence: CDR1 KGHSH, CDR2 LQKENI. Trimming pared 3 bases from V and 6 bases from J, leaving 15 bases between. CDR3 sequence (DNA): TGTGCCAGCTCACCGGTTCAGGGGTCCGCCGAGCAGTACTTC. Protein sequence: CASSPVQGSAEQYF.

The chain is built from TRBV6-4 and TRBJ1-6; D is perhaps TRBD1 (5 bases). The germline gives CDR1 MRHNA, CDR2 SNTAGT. This CDR3 comprises 15 residues. The germline V and J ends were trimmed by 7 bases and 0 bases, with 10 bases remaining between them. The CDR3 bases are TGTGCCAGCAAATTGCAGGGCTCCTATAATTCACCCCTCCACTTT. Amino acid sequence: CASKLQGSYNSPLHF.

The J gene is TRBJ2-7, the V gene TRBV14; possible D gene TRBD2, 5 bases. The germline CDR1 and CDR2 sequences are SGHDN and FVKESK. Trimming pared 5 bases from V and 2 bases from J, leaving 16 bases between. The CDR3 runs to 15 residues. This CDR3 reads CASSLIGGPAYEQYF. For the CDR3, the DNA is TGTGCCAGCAGCTTGATTGGCGGGCCCGCCTACGAGCAGTACTTC.

Comments on this clone: Additional DNA sequences in this sample encode the identical CDR3. The chain has TRBV3-1 (or the pseudogene TRBV3-2) and TRBJ2-1; the match to TRBD2 covers 11 bases. With 6 bases clipped from V and 5 bases from J, the junction kept 6 bases outside the gene matches. This CDR3 comprises 15 residues. Looked up from germline, CDR1 is LGHDT and CDR2 is YNNKEL (reference sequence). The CDR3 DNA reads TGTGCCAGCAGTCATGGGACTAGCGGAAACAATGAGCAGTTCTTC. Translated, it gives CASSHGTSGNNEQFF.

CDR3 in amino acids: CASGFGRLRDYGYTF. The CDR3, as DNA: TGTGCTAGTGGTTTTGGGCGTCTTCGAGACTATGGCTACACCTTC. The chain carries TRBV12-5 and TRBJ1-2, with D unresolved. Trimming cost V 3 bases and J 3 bases, with 14 bases left between them. Germline CDR1 reads LGHNT; CDR2 reads FRNRAP. The CDR3 sequence is 15 residues long.

This clone was found a few times. The genes are TRBV3-1 (or the pseudogene TRBV3-2) and TRBJ2-3, with D maybe TRBD2 (6 bases). This CDR3 has 17 amino acids. The V end lost 1 base, the J end lost 2 bases, and 16 bases lay between the germline ends. Germline V lookup: CDR1 LGHDT, CDR2 YNNKEL (reference sequence). CDR3: CASSQGGTAGPTDTQYF. DNA of the CDR3: TGTGCCAGCAGCCAAGGCGGCACGGCGGGGCCCACAGATACGCAGTATTTT.

The chain uses TRBV4-3 and TRBJ1-1, with TRBD1 identical over 7 bases. The CDR3 sequence is 15 residues long. J was trimmed by 0 bases and V by 0 bases; bases with no gene match: 1. Germline values: CDR1 LGHNA, CDR2 YSLEER. As DNA, the CDR3 is TGCGCCAGCAGCCAAGATGACAGGGTGAACACTGAAGCTTTCTTT. Translated, it gives CASSQDDRVNTEAFF.

This chain uses TRBV5-1 with TRBJ2-5; possibly TRBD2 for D (7 bases). The V gene lost 2 bases and the J gene lost 1 base, with 15 bases spanning the gap. This CDR3 contains 16 residues. Germline-derived CDR1 and CDR2 are SGHRS and YFSETQ. The CDR3 sequence: CASSFSPGGRQETQYF. The CDR3 bases are TGCGCCAGCAGCTTTTCCCCGGGGGGCCGCCAAGAGACCCAGTACTTC. Full variable domain (outside the CDR3, taken from reference TRBV5-1 and TRBJ2-5): KAGVTQTPRYLIKTRGQQVTLSCSPISGHRSVSWYQQTPGQGLQFLFEYFSETQRNKGNFPGRFSGRQFSNSRSEMNVSTLELGDSALYLCASSFSPGGRQETQYFGPGTRLLVL.

The V and J genes are TRBV5-1 and TRBJ2-6; tentative D call: TRBD1 (6 bases). The CDR3 extends over 17 amino acids. Germline CDR1 and CDR2: SGHRS and YFSETQ. The ends were cut back, 4 bases at V and 0 bases at J, with 14 bases in the middle. This chain's CDR3 is CASSRQQGYSGANVLTF. The CDR3, as DNA: TGCGCCAGCAGCAGGCAACAGGGATACTCTGGGGCCAACGTCCTGACTTTC.

The chain carries TRBV10-3 and TRBJ1-2, with TRBD1 matching over 9 bases. V lost 6 bases, J lost 4 bases, and 9 bases stayed unmatched. CDR1 is ENHRY, CDR2 SYGVKD, per germline. The CDR3 spans 15 residues. The CDR3 nucleotides are TGTGCCATCAGAGCCCTGACAGGGGGATCCTATGGCTACACCTTC. Its translation is CAIRALTGGSYGYTF.

The rearrangement links TRBV7-8 to TRBJ1-2; 7 positions agree with TRBD1. With V trimmed by 3 bases and J by 5 bases, 6 bases remained unmatched. The CDR3 has 14 residues. The V gene's germline CDR1 is SGHVS and CDR2 FQNEAQ. CDR3 loop: CASSLTGTEYGYTF. In DNA, the CDR3 is TGTGCCAGCAGCTTGACAGGGACTGAGTATGGCTACACCTTC.

V and J are TRBV3-1 (or the pseudogene TRBV3-2) and TRBJ1-6, with 8 nucleotides matching TRBD1. CDR1 is LGHDT and CDR2 is YNNKEL in the germline V gene (reference sequence). J lost 7 bases, V lost 3 bases, and 8 bases had no gene match. This CDR3 region has 16 residues. CDR3 in DNA: TGTGCCAGCAGCCATAGGACAGGGAAGGCGAATTCACCCCTCCACTTT. It specifies CASSHRTGKANSPLHF.

V gene TRBV5-8 combines with J gene TRBJ1-2; 8 nucleotides agree with TRBD1. With V trimmed by 4 bases and J by 1 base, 3 bases remained unmatched. The CDR3 spans 14 residues. Germline V gene sequence: CDR1 SGHTS, CDR2 YDEGEE. The CDR3 loop reads CASSPDRVNYGYTF. DNA for the CDR3: TGTGCCAGCAGCCCGGACAGGGTTAACTATGGCTACACCTTC.

The V gene is TRBV30, the J gene TRBJ1-2; D unclear. Germline lookup yields CDR1 GTSNPN and CDR2 SVGIG (reference sequence). V lost 0 bases and J lost 8, with 16 bases in between. There are 14 residues in the CDR3. This CDR3 reads CAWSVAAAGSGYTF. The CDR3, as DNA: TGTGCCTGGAGTGTGGCGGCGGCTGGATCAGGCTACACCTTC.